This T cell receptor (beta chain) emerged from a study of blood T cell repertoires in COVID-19. Across the whole study: Donors in the United States, Italy and Spain gave samples during acute or convalescent COVID-19.

Germline CDR1 reads SNHLY; CDR2 reads FYNNEI. V shed 7 bases and J 9 bases; nucleotides not matched to a gene: 7. The CDR3 extends over 12 amino acids. Per the original data handling: Nucleated cell counts were estimated from reference gene primer amplification. Sequencing used immunoSEQ multiplex PCR; TCRdb keeps in-frame clones, though not all of them. For V, J and clone size, that table is used; D and trimming come from the DNA. The table shows nearly 80,000 clones, with around 90% occurring only once. The source is a woman of 80 years or more with acute or convalescent COVID-19. The sample consisted of peripheral blood. V usage is TRBV2 and J usage is TRBJ1-1; 8 positions agree with TRBD1. Written as DNA, the CDR3 is TGTGCCAGCACTGGACAGGGAAGTCAAGCTTTCTTT. Its protein is CASTGQGSQAFF.